The clone carrying this T cell receptor beta chain was recorded many times. The sample comes from a study of T-cell memory formation after mild COVID-19. MiXCR, run by TCRdb on the 5' RACE reads, gives a single entry per CDR3 protein. The sample includes about 190,000 distinct CDR3 sequences, approximately 20% seen only once; the top ten take 2% to 2.5%. The CDR3 is 16 amino acids. The V gene end was trimmed by 0 bases and the J gene end by 7 bases; junction bases not matched to a gene: 7. Per the germline V gene, CDR1 is DFQATT and CDR2 is SNEGSKA (reference sequence). The receptor was derived from an adult woman who had mild COVID-19 (a few samples of this study predate the infection). Cell type and time point are not known. Material: PBMCs or a T cell subset sorted from them (not recorded which). The V and J genes are TRBV20-1 and TRBJ1-6; 9 nucleotides align to TRBD1. Here the CDR3 DNA reads TGCAGTGCTAGAGATGCGGACAGGGGATGGAATTCACCCCTCCACTTT. Its protein is CSARDADRGWNSPLHF.